Detailed here is one T cell receptor beta chain. The entry originates in a study of cytotoxic CD8 clonotypes in ibrutinib-treated CLL. The overall study: Among responders, roughly 24 were partial and 2 complete; after median roughly 68 months, about 15 stayed remitted and some 12 progressed.

The CDR3 runs 12 residues. Trimming pared 8 bases from V and 0 bases from J, leaving 6 bases between. The V gene's germline CDR1 is SNHLY and CDR2 FYNNEI. Assay used: immunoSEQ multiplex PCR; TCRdb lists only in-frame clones, some missing. The table has 300,000 to 350,000 clones, roughly 79% seen once. The chain has TRBV2 and TRBJ2-3; D is undetermined. The sample was PBMCs, taken before ibrutinib treatment. The sequence was collected from a human donor with chronic lymphocytic leukemia. The CDR3 is CASQPSTDTQYF. The CDR3 DNA reads TGTGCCAGCCAGCCTAGCACAGATACGCAGTATTTT.